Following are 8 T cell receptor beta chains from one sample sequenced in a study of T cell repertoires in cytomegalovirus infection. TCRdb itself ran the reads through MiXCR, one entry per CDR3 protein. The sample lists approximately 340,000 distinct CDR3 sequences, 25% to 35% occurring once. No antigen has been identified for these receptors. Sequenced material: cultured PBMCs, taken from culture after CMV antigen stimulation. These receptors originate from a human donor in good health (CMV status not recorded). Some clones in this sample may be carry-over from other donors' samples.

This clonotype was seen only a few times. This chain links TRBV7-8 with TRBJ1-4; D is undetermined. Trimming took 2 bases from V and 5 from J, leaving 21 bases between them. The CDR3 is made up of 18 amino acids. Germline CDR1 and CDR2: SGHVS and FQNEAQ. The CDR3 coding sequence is TGTGCCAGCAGCTTAAAGCGGGCCATAACGCCGGGCAATGAAAAACTGTTTTTT. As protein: CASSLKRAITPGNEKLFF.

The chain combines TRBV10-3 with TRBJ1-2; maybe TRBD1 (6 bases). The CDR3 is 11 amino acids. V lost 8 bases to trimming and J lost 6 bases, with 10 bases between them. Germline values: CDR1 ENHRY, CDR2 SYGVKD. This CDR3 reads CAILRTDGYTF. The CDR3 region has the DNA TGTGCCATCTTGAGGACAGATGGCTACACCTTC.

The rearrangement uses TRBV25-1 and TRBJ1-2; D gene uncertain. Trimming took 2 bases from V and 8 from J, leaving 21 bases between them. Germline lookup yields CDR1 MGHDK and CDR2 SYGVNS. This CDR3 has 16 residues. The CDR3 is CASSEVGQASLYGYTF. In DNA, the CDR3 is TGTGCCAGCAGTGAAGTAGGGCAGGCCTCGCTCTACGGCTACACCTTC.

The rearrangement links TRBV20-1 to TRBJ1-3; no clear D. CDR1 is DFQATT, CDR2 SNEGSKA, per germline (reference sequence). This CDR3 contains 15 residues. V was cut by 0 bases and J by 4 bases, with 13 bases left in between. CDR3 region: CSARDPRGKGNTIYF. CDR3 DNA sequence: TGCAGTGCTAGAGATCCCCGGGGTAAAGGAAACACCATATATTTT.

CDR3 protein: CASRTTGYNSPLHF. The CDR3, as DNA: TGTGCCAGCAGGACGACGGGCTATAATTCACCCCTCCACTTT. The rearrangement links TRBV2 to TRBJ1-6; no reliable D call. The germline V gene encodes CDR1 SNHLY and CDR2 FYNNEI. Trimming shortened V by 6 bases and J by 3 bases, and 9 bases separated the two germline ends. The CDR3 contains 14 residues.

The CDR3 sequence is CASSYRGLDGYTF. DNA of the CDR3: TGTGCCAGCAGTTACAGGGGGCTTGATGGCTACACCTTC. V and J are TRBV27 and TRBJ1-2; the match to TRBD1 covers 9 bases. V lost 4 bases, J lost 6 bases, and 3 bases stayed unmatched. The germline V gene encodes CDR1 MNHEY and CDR2 SMNVEV (reference sequence). There are 13 residues in the CDR3.

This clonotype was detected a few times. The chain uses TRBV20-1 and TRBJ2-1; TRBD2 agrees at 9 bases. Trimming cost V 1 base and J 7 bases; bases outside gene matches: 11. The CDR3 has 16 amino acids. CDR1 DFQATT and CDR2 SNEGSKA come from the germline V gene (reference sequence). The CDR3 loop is CSARGPRAGGYNEQFF. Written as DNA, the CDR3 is TGCAGTGCTAGAGGCCCCAGGGCGGGAGGGTATAATGAGCAGTTCTTC.

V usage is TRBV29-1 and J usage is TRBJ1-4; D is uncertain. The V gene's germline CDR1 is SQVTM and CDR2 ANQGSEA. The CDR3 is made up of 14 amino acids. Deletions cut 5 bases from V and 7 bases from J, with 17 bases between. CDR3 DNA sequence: TGCAGCGTTACCCCGGCGGGGAGCGGTGAAAAACTGTTTTTT. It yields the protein CSVTPAGSGEKLFF.